This T cell receptor beta chain was sequenced during a study of sequential checkpoint blockade in melanoma. Study-wide background: Arm A got nivolumab then ipilimumab; arm B the reverse, 1:1.

The CDR3 contains 20 residues. The V end lost 5 bases, the J end lost 0 bases, and 23 bases lay between the germline ends. The germline V gene has CDR1 PRHDT and CDR2 FYEKMQ (reference sequence). TCRdb's table, derived via immunoSEQ multiplex PCR, lists solely in-frame clones and lacks some. Among 34,000 or so clones listed, roughly 84% were seen once. Treatment indicated: randomized to nivolumab then ipilimumab (arm A) or the reverse (arm B). This receptor was identified in a human donor with melanoma. The specimen was CD8+ T cells sorted from blood (inferred from file names), collected from a patient given nivolumab and ipilimumab in sequence. The rearrangement links TRBV13 to TRBJ2-6; D gene ambiguous. Here the CDR3 DNA reads TGTGCCAGCAGCCATAGAATATGGAGAGATGAGAGCTCTGGGGCCAACGTCCTGACTTTC. Protein product: CASSHRIWRDESSGANVLTF.